This T cell receptor beta chain appears in the sequencing data of a study of preoperative IRX-2 immunotherapy in early breast cancer. The protocol was immunoSEQ multiplex PCR, while the TCRdb copy is restricted to in-frame clones and leaves out a portion. Found here are approximately 3,000 clones, less than 75% of them singletons; the top ten hold 6% to 7.5%. V gave up 1 base and J gave up 8 bases, with 12 bases separating them. The germline V gene has CDR1 LNHDA and CDR2 SQIVND (reference sequence). The CDR3 runs to 15 residues. Treatment: preoperative locoregional IRX-2 cytokine immunotherapy. Preoperative locoregional IRX-2 cytokine immunotherapy was tested in the phase Ib source study. This clone occurred a few times.

The chain combines TRBV19 with TRBJ1-6; weak D call: TRBD1 (6 bases). The receptor was derived from a human donor with breast cancer. The sequenced sample was tumor tissue, obtained after IRX-2 immunotherapy. CDR3 residues: CASSIAGTSYSPLHF. The CDR3 DNA sequence: TGTGCCAGTAGTATAGCCGGGACATCGTATTCACCCCTCCACTTT.